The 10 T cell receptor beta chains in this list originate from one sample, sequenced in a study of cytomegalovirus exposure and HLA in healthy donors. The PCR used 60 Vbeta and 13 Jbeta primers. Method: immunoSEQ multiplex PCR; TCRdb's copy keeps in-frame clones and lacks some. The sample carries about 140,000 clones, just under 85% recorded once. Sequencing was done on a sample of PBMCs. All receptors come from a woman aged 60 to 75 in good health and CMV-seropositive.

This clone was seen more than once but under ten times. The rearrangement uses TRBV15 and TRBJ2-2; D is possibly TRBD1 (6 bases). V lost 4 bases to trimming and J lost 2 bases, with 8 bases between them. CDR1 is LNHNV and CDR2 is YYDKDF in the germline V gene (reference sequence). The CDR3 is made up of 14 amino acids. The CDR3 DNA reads TGTGCCACCAGCAAACAGGGAAACACCGGGGAGCTGTTTTTT. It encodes CATSKQGNTGELFF.

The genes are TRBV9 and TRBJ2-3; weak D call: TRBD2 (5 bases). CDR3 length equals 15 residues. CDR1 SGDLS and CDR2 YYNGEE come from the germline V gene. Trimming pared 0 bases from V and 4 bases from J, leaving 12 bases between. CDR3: CASSVEWERSDTQYF. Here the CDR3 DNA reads TGTGCCAGCAGCGTAGAGTGGGAGAGGTCAGATACGCAGTATTTT.

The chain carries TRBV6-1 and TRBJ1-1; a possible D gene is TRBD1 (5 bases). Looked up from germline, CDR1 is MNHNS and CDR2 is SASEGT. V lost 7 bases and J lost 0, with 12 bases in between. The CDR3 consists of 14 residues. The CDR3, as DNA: TGTGCCAGCACGGGGGGACGGGTGAACACTGAAGCTTTCTTT. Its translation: CASTGGRVNTEAFF.

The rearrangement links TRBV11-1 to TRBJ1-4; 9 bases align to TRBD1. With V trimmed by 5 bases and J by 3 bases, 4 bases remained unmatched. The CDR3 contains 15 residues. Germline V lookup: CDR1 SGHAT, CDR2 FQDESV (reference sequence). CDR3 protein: CASSDRDRANEKLFF. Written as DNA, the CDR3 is TGTGCCAGCAGCGACCGGGACAGGGCTAATGAAAAACTGTTTTTT.

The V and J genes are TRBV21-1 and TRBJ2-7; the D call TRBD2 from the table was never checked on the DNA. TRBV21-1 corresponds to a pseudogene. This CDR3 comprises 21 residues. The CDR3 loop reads CASSKRGSGRAYIRMSYEQYF. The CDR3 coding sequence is TGTGCCAGCAGCAAAAGGGGTAGCGGGAGGGCATATATAAGGATGTCCTACGAGCAGTACTTC.

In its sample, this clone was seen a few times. The CDR3 spells CAWSWGLQETQYF. The CDR3 nucleotides read TGTGCCTGGAGCTGGGGACTGCAAGAGACCCAGTACTTC. This rearrangement joins TRBV30 to TRBJ2-5; weak D call: TRBD2 (6 bases). Germline V gene lookup returns CDR1 GTSNPN and CDR2 SVGIG (reference sequence). The CDR3 loop spans 13 amino acids. V lost 3 bases and J lost 2, with 10 bases in between.

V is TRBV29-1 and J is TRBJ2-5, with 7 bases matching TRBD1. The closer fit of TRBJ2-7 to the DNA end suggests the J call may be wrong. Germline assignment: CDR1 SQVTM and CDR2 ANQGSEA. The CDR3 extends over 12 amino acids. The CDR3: CSVSGQFGEQYF. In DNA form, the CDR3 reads TGCAGCGTGTCGGGACAGTTTGGCGAGCAGTACTTC.

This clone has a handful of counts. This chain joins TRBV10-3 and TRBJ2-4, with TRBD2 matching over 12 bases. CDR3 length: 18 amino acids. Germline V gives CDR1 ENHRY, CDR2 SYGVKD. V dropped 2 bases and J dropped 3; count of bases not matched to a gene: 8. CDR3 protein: CAISERLAGGPGKNIQYF. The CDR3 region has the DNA TGTGCCATCAGTGAGAGGCTAGCGGGAGGGCCGGGCAAAAACATTCAGTACTTC.

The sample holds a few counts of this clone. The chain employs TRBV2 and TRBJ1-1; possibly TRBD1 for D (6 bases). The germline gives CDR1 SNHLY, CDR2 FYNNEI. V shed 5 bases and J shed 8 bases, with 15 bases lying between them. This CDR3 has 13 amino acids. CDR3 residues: CASSWGQDREAFF. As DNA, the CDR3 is TGTGCCAGCAGTTGGGGGCAGGATCGAGAAGCTTTCTTT. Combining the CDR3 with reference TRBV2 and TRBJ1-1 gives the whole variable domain EPEVTQTPSHQVTQMGQEVILRCVPISNHLYFYWYRQILGQKVEFLVSFYNNEISEKSEIFDDQFSVERPDGSNFTLKIRSTKLEDSAMYFCASSWGQDREAFFGQGTRLTVV.

Written as DNA, the CDR3 is TGTGCCAGCAGCTTAGTTGGTAGCGGGGGTTACGAGCAGTACTTC. Encoded protein: CASSLVGSGGYEQYF. V usage is TRBV7-2 and J usage is TRBJ2-7; 9 bases align to TRBD2. CDR3 length: 15 amino acids. CDR1 is SGHTA and CDR2 is FQGNSA in the germline V gene. J lost 4 bases, V lost 1 base, and 5 bases had no gene match.